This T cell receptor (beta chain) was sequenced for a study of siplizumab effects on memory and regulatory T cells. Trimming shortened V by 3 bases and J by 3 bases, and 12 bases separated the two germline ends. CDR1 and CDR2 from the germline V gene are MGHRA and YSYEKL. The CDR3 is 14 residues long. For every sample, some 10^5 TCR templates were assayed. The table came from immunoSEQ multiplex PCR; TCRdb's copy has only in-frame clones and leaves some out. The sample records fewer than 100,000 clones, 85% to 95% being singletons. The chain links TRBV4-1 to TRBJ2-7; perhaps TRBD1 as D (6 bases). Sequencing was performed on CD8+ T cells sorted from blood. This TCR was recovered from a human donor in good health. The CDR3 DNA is TGCGCCAGCAGCCATTCAAACAGGGACTACGAGCAGTACTTC. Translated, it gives CASSHSNRDYEQYF.